The next 11 T cell receptor beta chains were all read from a single sample in a study of blood T cell repertoires in COVID-19. Assay: immunoSEQ multiplex PCR; the TCRdb copy retains only in-frame clones and omits some. The repertoire holds about 210,000 clones, with about 79% as singletons. The specimen sequenced was peripheral blood. These receptors came from a man aged 50 to 59 with active or convalescent COVID-19.

This chain joins TRBV6-1 and TRBJ2-2; no definite D call. V was cut by 7 bases and J by 0 bases, with 6 bases left in between. Germline V gene data show CDR1 as MNHNS and CDR2 as SASEGT. This CDR3 has 13 amino acids. Here the CDR3 DNA reads TGTGCCAGCAACTACCCGAACACCGGGGAGCTGTTTTTT. Amino acid sequence: CASNYPNTGELFF.

This chain uses TRBV2 with TRBJ1-5, with TRBD1 as a possible D gene (6 bases). V was clipped by 6 bases and J by 0 bases, with 6 bases between them. CDR1 SNHLY and CDR2 FYNNEI come from the germline V gene. The CDR3 totals 13 residues. CDR3 DNA: TGTGCCAGCAGGGACAGTAGCAATCAGCCCCAGCATTTT. It codes for CASRDSSNQPQHF.

V gene TRBV10-2 combines with J gene TRBJ2-2, with TRBD2 matching 9 bases. The CDR3 consists of 17 residues. Germline V gene data show CDR1 as WSHSY and CDR2 as SAAADI. V was clipped by 2 bases and J by 5 bases; unmatched bases: 9. The CDR3 DNA reads TGCGCCAGCAGTGAGATGGCGGGAGGGCCCTGGACCGGGGAGCTGTTTTTT. Translation: CASSEMAGGPWTGELFF.

This clone was seen many times. The chain employs TRBV5-1 and TRBJ2-7; 8 positions match TRBD2. The CDR3 is 15 residues long. Looked up from germline, CDR1 is SGHRS and CDR2 is YFSETQ. J lost 2 bases, V lost 4 bases, and 8 bases had no gene match. This CDR3 is CASSDPRREAYEQYF. CDR3 DNA sequence: TGCGCCAGCAGCGACCCGCGGCGGGAGGCCTACGAGCAGTACTTC. Together with reference TRBV5-1 and TRBJ2-7, the CDR3 gives the full variable domain: KAGVTQTPRYLIKTRGQQVTLSCSPISGHRSVSWYQQTPGQGLQFLFEYFSETQRNKGNFPGRFSGRQFSNSRSEMNVSTLELGDSALYLCASSDPRREAYEQYFGPGTRLTVT.

The chain joins TRBV5-4 to TRBJ2-3, with D possibly matching TRBD1 (6 bases). This CDR3 contains 15 residues. The germline V gene encodes CDR1 SGHNT and CDR2 YYREEE (reference sequence). V dropped 4 bases and J dropped 2 bases, with 14 bases sitting between them. CDR3 amino acids: CASSPGTPITDTQYF. The CDR3 DNA reads as TGTGCCAGCAGCCCGGGGACACCAATCACAGATACGCAGTATTTT.

The J gene is TRBJ2-2, the V gene TRBV9; possible D gene TRBD1, 5 bases. With 4 bases removed from V and 1 base from J, the gap between germline ends came to 14 bases. The CDR3 loop spans 16 amino acids. The germline CDR1 and CDR2 sequences are SGDLS and YYNGEE. Here the CDR3 reads CASSPHAGWNTGELFF. The CDR3 DNA reads as TGTGCCAGCAGCCCCCACGCAGGGTGGAACACCGGGGAGCTGTTTTTT.

The chain combines TRBV7-2 with TRBJ1-4; perhaps TRBD1 as D (5 bases). The CDR3 is 15 residues long. Looked up from germline, CDR1 is SGHTA and CDR2 is FQGNSA. V was trimmed by 4 bases and J by 0 bases, leaving 9 bases between them. The DNA of the CDR3 is TGTGCCAGCAGCTACTCCAGGGCAACTAATGAAAAACTGTTTTTT. Protein sequence: CASSYSRATNEKLFF.

Concerning this clone itself: The junction and the germline gene differ at one end; a read error may be behind it. The J gene is TRBJ1-1, the V gene TRBV5-1; D possibly corresponds to TRBD1 (5 bases). Germline CDR1 is SGHRS and CDR2 is YFSETQ. The CDR3 loop spans 16 amino acids. The CDR3 DNA follows: TGCGCCAGCACCTTGGGGCGGGGGACGGTGAACACTGAAGCTTTCTTT. This codes for CASTLGRGTVNTEAFF. Using reference TRBV5-1 and TRBJ1-1 for the parts outside the CDR3, the full variable domain is KAGVTQTPRYLIKTRGQQVTLSCSPISGHRSVSWYQQTPGQGLQFLFEYFSETQRNKGNFPGRFSGRQFSNSRSEMNVSTLELGDSALYLCASTLGRGTVNTEAFFGQGTRLTVV.

The chain is built from TRBV6-2 or TRBV6-3 and TRBJ1-5; perhaps TRBD1 as D (5 bases). Trimming took 2 bases from V and 3 from J, leaving 17 bases between them. The germline gives CDR1 MNHEY, CDR2 SVGEGT. The CDR3 extends over 17 amino acids. The CDR3 coding sequence is TGTGCCAGCAGTTACGGGAACGGAGGAGGGGCCAATCAGCCCCAGCATTTT. Its protein is CASSYGNGGGANQPQHF.

Details on this clone: The sample holds other DNA sequences that translate to the same CDR3. The V gene is TRBV9, the J gene TRBJ1-2, with 7 bases identical to TRBD1. The CDR3 is made up of 14 amino acids. Trimming cost V 3 bases and J 5 bases; bases outside gene matches: 7. Germline V CDR1 and CDR2: SGDLS, YYNGEE. CDR3 DNA sequence: TGTGCCAGCAGCGCCCCGACAGGGTATTATGGCTACACCTTC. This sequence encodes CASSAPTGYYGYTF. Drawing the rest from reference TRBV9 and TRBJ1-2, the complete variable domain is DSGVTQTPKHLITATGQRVTLRCSPRSGDLSVYWYQQSLDQGLQFLIQYYNGEERAKGNILERFSAQQFPDLHSELNLSSLELGDSALYFCASSAPTGYYGYTFGSGTRLTVV.

The chain uses TRBV11-2 and TRBJ2-1; D might be TRBD2 (6 bases). The CDR3 is made up of 14 amino acids. The ends were cut back, 5 bases at V and 3 bases at J, with 11 bases in the middle. Germline-derived CDR1 and CDR2 are SGHAT and FQNNGV. The CDR3 region is CASSAPGDYNEQFF. CDR3 coding DNA: TGTGCCAGCAGCGCACCGGGAGACTACAATGAGCAGTTCTTC.